Below, 26 T cell receptor beta chains from the same sample are listed, as sequenced in a study of post-analysis software for immune sequencing data. Study-level findings and limits: Five TRBV segments, TRBV5-6, TRBV5-1 and TRBV20-1 among them, were found more frequent in patients than controls.

TCR beta cDNA libraries had unique molecular identifiers. In TCRdb, the PCR reads were re-called with MiXCR into one record per CDR3 protein. The table records 500,000 to 600,000 distinct CDR3 sequences, around 40% of them present only once. Antigen specificity for these receptors is unknown. The sequenced material came from blood. The receptor set was obtained from a girl aged 5-17 years with multiple sclerosis.

The chain couples TRBV5-1 to TRBJ1-2, with TRBD1 as a possible D gene (5 bases). The V end lost 2 bases, the J end lost 6 bases, and 11 bases lay between the germline ends. Germline values: CDR1 SGHRS, CDR2 YFSETQ. The CDR3 is made up of 13 amino acids. CDR3 loop: CASSLGVVDGYTF. The CDR3 DNA reads as TGCGCCAGCAGCTTAGGGGTTGTGGATGGCTACACCTTC.

This chain uses TRBV28 with TRBJ2-5, with a possible D match to TRBD1 (5 bases). CDR3 length: 16 residues. V dropped 3 bases and J dropped 3 bases, with 17 bases sitting between them. Germline CDR1 and CDR2: MDHEN and SYDVKM. The CDR3 DNA follows: TGTGCCAGCAGTTTCCCCCCTTTCGGCAGGGAAGAGACCCAGTACTTC. Translation gives CASSFPPFGREETQYF.

This chain links TRBV28 with TRBJ2-4; 14 bases match TRBD2. The J call may be incorrect, as the DNA end agrees better with TRBJ2-7. CDR3 length: 15 residues. Germline CDR1 reads MDHEN; CDR2 reads SYDVKM. As DNA, the CDR3 is TGTGCCAGCAGCTGGACTAGCGGGGGGCCCTACGAGCAGTACTTC. Amino acid sequence: CASSWTSGGPYEQYF.

This sequence joins TRBV20-1 and TRBJ2-3, with 9 bases that match TRBD1. Unmatched junction bases numbered 5, after V lost 3 bases and J lost 4 bases. The germline CDR1 and CDR2 sequences are DFQATT and SNEGSKA (reference sequence). CDR3 length: 14 residues. The CDR3 is CSARRDRGADTQYF. Written as DNA, the CDR3 is TGCAGTGCTAGGCGAGACAGGGGGGCAGATACGCAGTATTTT.

The rearrangement uses TRBV7-2 and TRBJ1-2; D is perhaps TRBD1 (5 bases). CDR3 size: 14 residues. Germline CDR1 SGHTA, CDR2 FQGNSA. Trimming pared 5 bases from V and 7 bases from J, leaving 17 bases between. The CDR3 is CASSGRVQTGGYTF. The CDR3, as DNA: TGTGCCAGCAGCGGCAGGGTGCAGACGGGTGGCTACACCTTC.

The V gene is TRBV29-1, the J gene TRBJ2-3; the match to TRBD2 covers 7 bases. Unmatched junction bases numbered 11, after V lost 6 bases and J lost 5 bases. The CDR3 spans 14 residues. The germline gives CDR1 SQVTM, CDR2 ANQGSEA. CDR3 nucleotide sequence: TGCAGCGTAAACGGACTAGTGGGAAAAGATACGCAGTATTTT. It codes for CSVNGLVGKDTQYF.

The chain joins TRBV28 to TRBJ2-5; 8 bases align to TRBD2. The DNA end lines up better with TRBJ2-7; the J call may be wrong. The CDR3 sequence is 16 residues long. Germline V lookup: CDR1 MDHEN, CDR2 SYDVKM. The CDR3 nucleotides read TGTGCCAGCAGTTTTGCGACTAGCGAGAGCAGTTACGAGCAGTACTTC. The encoded protein is CASSFATSESSYEQYF.

Note on this clonotype: A much larger clonotype is one base distant, so this may be a read error. This chain links TRBV12-3 or TRBV12-4 with TRBJ2-4; D remains ambiguous. The end of the DNA fits TRBJ2-7 better, so the J call may be wrong. CDR3 length: 12 amino acids. The CDR3 region is CASSSIPYEQYF. The CDR3 nucleotides are TGTGCCAGCAGCTCCATTCCCTACGAGCAGTACTTC.

The chain employs TRBV6-2 or TRBV6-3 and TRBJ1-5, with D possibly matching TRBD1 (5 bases). Per the germline V gene, CDR1 is MNHEY and CDR2 is SVGEGT. V lost 5 bases, J lost 3 bases, and 11 bases lay in between. There are 14 residues in the CDR3. The CDR3 reads CASSLDSPNQPQHF. DNA of the CDR3: TGTGCCAGCAGTCTAGACAGCCCCAATCAGCCCCAGCATTTT.

This clonotype has more than one count but fewer than ten. V and J are TRBV6-1 and TRBJ1-1; a possible D gene is TRBD1 (5 bases). The germline V and J ends were trimmed by 5 bases and 0 bases, with 13 bases remaining between them. CDR3 length: 15 amino acids. Germline lookup yields CDR1 MNHNS and CDR2 SASEGT. The CDR3 here is CASSFRQLLNTEAFF. Written as DNA, the CDR3 is TGTGCCAGCAGTTTTCGACAGTTACTGAACACTGAAGCTTTCTTT.

The V call is TRBV5-1, the J call TRBJ2-7, with D perhaps matching TRBD1 (9 bases). Germline V gene data show CDR1 as SGHRS and CDR2 as YFSETQ. This CDR3 is 14 amino acids long. V shed 2 bases and J shed 4 bases, with 13 bases lying between them. The CDR3 DNA sequence: TGCGCCAGCAGCTTTAGCGGGACAGGGTACGAGCAGTACTTC. Protein sequence: CASSFSGTGYEQYF.

With respect to this clonotype: One end of the junction varies from germline; a read error may be responsible. The J gene is TRBJ2-3, the V gene TRBV12-3 or TRBV12-4; TRBD2 agrees at 11 bases. The CDR3 runs 15 residues. CDR3 residues: CASSTTSGGTDAQYF. The CDR3 region has the DNA TGTGCCAGCAGTACAACTAGCGGGGGCACAGATGCGCAGTATTTT.

This clonotype was found a few times. This chain joins TRBV4-1 and TRBJ1-2; 9 nucleotides match TRBD1. Germline CDR1 MGHRA, CDR2 YSYEKL. The CDR3 loop spans 15 amino acids. V lost 3 bases, J lost 7 bases, and 9 bases stayed unmatched. In nucleotides, the CDR3 is TGCGCCAGCAGCCAGCTTTGGACAGGGGATCCTGGCTACACCTTC. This translates into CASSQLWTGDPGYTF.

The chain has TRBV27 and TRBJ2-3; tentative D call: TRBD1 (5 bases). Germline V gene data show CDR1 as MNHEY and CDR2 as SMNVEV (reference sequence). V gave up 6 bases and J gave up 5 bases, with 15 bases separating them. This CDR3 comprises 14 residues. CDR3 amino acids: CASSRFAGLDTQYF. In nucleotides, the CDR3 is TGTGCCAGCAGCCGCTTTGCAGGGTTAGATACGCAGTATTTT.

This chain uses TRBV7-8 with TRBJ2-3; the match to TRBD1 covers 7 bases. The CDR3 covers 17 residues. The J segment lost 0 bases and the V segment lost 2 bases, leaving 8 bases of the junction unmatched. From germline, CDR1 is SGHVS and CDR2 FQNEAQ. The CDR3 sequence: CASSLIQGSLSTDTQYF. The CDR3 coding sequence is TGTGCCAGCAGCTTAATACAGGGGTCGCTAAGCACAGATACGCAGTATTTT.

The V call is TRBV11-2, the J call TRBJ2-6; TRBD1 aligns across 8 bases. The J segment lost 0 bases and the V segment lost 3 bases, leaving 4 bases of the junction unmatched. The germline CDR1 and CDR2 sequences are SGHAT and FQNNGV. The CDR3 contains 17 residues. In nucleotides, the CDR3 is TGTGCCAGCAGCTTTGGGACAGGAAACTCTGGGGCCAACGTCCTGACTTTC. The encoded protein is CASSFGTGNSGANVLTF.

A few counts support this clonotype. V and J are TRBV4-2 and TRBJ1-5, with TRBD1 identical over 8 bases. CDR3 length: 17 amino acids. The V and J ends lost 0 bases and 2 bases, in that order; junction bases with no gene match: 6. Germline assignment: CDR1 LGHNA and CDR2 YNFKEQ. The CDR3 region is CASSQDDRGGGNQPQHF. For the CDR3, the DNA is TGTGCCAGCAGCCAAGATGACAGGGGAGGGGGCAATCAGCCCCAGCATTTT.

This rearrangement joins TRBV5-1 to TRBJ1-2, with a weak D call TRBD1 (5 bases). The CDR3 loop spans 14 amino acids. Germline-derived CDR1 and CDR2 are SGHRS and YFSETQ. The germline V and J ends were trimmed by 5 bases and 5 bases, with 16 bases remaining between them. For the CDR3, the DNA is TGCGCCAGCAGGGAGTCAACCACAGGTTATGGCTACACCTTC. It yields the protein CASRESTTGYGYTF.

Only one count was recorded for this clonotype. The V gene is TRBV7-8, the J gene TRBJ1-1; unclear D gene. V lost 4 bases to trimming and J lost 2 bases, with 11 bases between them. Germline assignment: CDR1 SGHVS and CDR2 FQNEAQ. CDR3 length equals 14 residues. The CDR3 region is CASSSRTVNTEAFF. CDR3 coding DNA: TGTGCCAGCAGCTCCCGGACGGTTAACACTGAAGCTTTCTTT.

In this sample, this clonotype turned up a few times. V and J are TRBV12-3 or TRBV12-4 and TRBJ1-2; D uncertain. CDR3 length: 14 residues. V dropped 2 bases and J dropped 7 bases, with 14 bases sitting between them. The CDR3 DNA follows: TGTGCCAGCAGTTTATCGTCCGACTCGGGTGGCTACACCTTC. Its protein is CASSLSSDSGGYTF.

The chain carries TRBV13 and TRBJ2-7; weak D call: TRBD2 (5 bases). Germline V gene data show CDR1 as PRHDT and CDR2 as FYEKMQ (reference sequence). The V end was cut by 4 bases, the J end by 2 bases, with 12 bases between. This CDR3 is built from 14 residues. In DNA, the CDR3 is TGTGCCAGCAGCTCCGGGGAGCTCACCTACGAGCAGTACTTC. It encodes CASSSGELTYEQYF.

The chain employs TRBV27 and TRBJ1-1; D remains unclear. Trimming left V 0 bases short and J 6 bases short, with 8 bases between. This CDR3 has 13 amino acids. From germline, CDR1 is MNHEY and CDR2 SMNVEV (reference sequence). The CDR3 nucleotides read TGTGCCAGCAGTTTATCCGTGACGGCTGAAGCTTTCTTT. Protein: CASSLSVTAEAFF.

The rearrangement joins TRBV4-1 to TRBJ2-1, with 12 positions matching TRBD2. Looked up from germline, CDR1 is MGHRA and CDR2 is YSYEKL. Trimming cost V 1 base and J 5 bases; bases outside gene matches: 9. The CDR3 covers 18 residues. CDR3 in DNA: TGCGCCAGCAGCCAAGGAAGGGCTAGCGGGGGGGCCCACAATGAGCAGTTCTTC. Translation gives CASSQGRASGGAHNEQFF.

This clonotype appeared a few times. This sequence joins TRBV7-7 and TRBJ2-6; D remains unclear. V gave up 2 bases and J gave up 0 bases, with 14 bases separating them. This CDR3 comprises 18 residues. From germline, CDR1 is SSHAT and CDR2 FNYEAQ (reference sequence). CDR3 bases: TGTGCCAGCAGCTTAAACCCAGACTTCGGCTCTGGGGCCAACGTCCTGACTTTC. Protein: CASSLNPDFGSGANVLTF.

This clonotype was recorded a few times. This chain uses TRBV11-2 with TRBJ2-1, with D unclear. Trimming removed 0 bases from V and 10 bases from J, with 10 bases in between. CDR3 size: 13 residues. From germline, CDR1 is SGHAT and CDR2 FQNNGV. CDR3 sequence: CASSLDLKGEQFF. In nucleotides, the CDR3 is TGTGCCAGCAGCTTAGACCTTAAAGGGGAGCAGTTCTTC.

This clonotype has more than one count but fewer than ten. The rearrangement links TRBV5-5 to TRBJ2-4; D possibly corresponds to TRBD2 (5 bases). V was shortened by 1 base and J by 0 bases, with 14 bases between the two germline ends. CDR3 length: 17 amino acids. The germline gives CDR1 SGHKS, CDR2 YYEKEE (reference sequence). As DNA, the CDR3 is TGTGCCAGCAGCTTGATCCGGGGTAATATAGCCAAAAACATTCAGTACTTC. It encodes CASSLIRGNIAKNIQYF.